These 25 T cell receptor beta chains came from one sample sequenced in a study of T cells in Graves' hyperthyroidism and ophthalmopathy. Researchers took RNA transcripts and amplified the TCR beta CDR3 regions from them. The HTBI primer set served for first-round RT-PCR of the TCR CDR3. TCRdb itself ran the multiplex PCR reads through MiXCR, one entry per CDR3 protein. The sample has roughly 580,000 distinct CDR3 sequences, approximately 13% seen once; the top ten hold under 7%. The sample was blood. The receptors here all came from a woman under 40 with Graves' hyperthyroidism that later progressed to Graves' ophthalmopathy.

This clonotype has at least ten counts. V usage is TRBV29-1 and J usage is TRBJ2-7; D is ambiguous. The CDR3 runs 12 residues. The V end lost 0 bases, the J end lost 1 base, and 4 bases lay between the germline ends. CDR1 is SQVTM and CDR2 is ANQGSEA in the germline V gene. CDR3 coding DNA: TGCAGCGTTGAAGATTGGTCCTACGAGCAGTACTTC. Encoded protein: CSVEDWSYEQYF.

V usage is TRBV7-9 and J usage is TRBJ2-7; 9 bases map to TRBD2. CDR3 length: 19 amino acids. V dropped 1 base and J dropped 5; count of bases not matched to a gene: 18. CDR1 SEHNR and CDR2 FQNEAQ come from the germline V gene (reference sequence). CDR3 amino acids: CASSLVLTSGTPYQDEQYF. CDR3 nucleotides: TGTGCCAGCAGCTTAGTATTGACTAGCGGAACGCCCTACCAGGACGAGCAGTACTTC.

In regard to this clonotype: This may be a read error, as it is one base from a much larger clone. The chain combines TRBV20-1 with TRBJ2-3; TRBD2 agrees at 10 bases. CDR3 length: 16 residues. The V gene's germline CDR1 is DFQATT and CDR2 SNEGSKA (reference sequence). Here the CDR3 reads CSARDYASGRSDTHYF. CDR3 coding DNA: TGCAGTGCTAGAGATTACGCTAGCGGGAGATCAGATACGCATTATTTT.

This clonotype was seen only a few times. The genes are TRBV7-9 and TRBJ1-4; 7 bases fit TRBD1. Germline V gene sequence: CDR1 SEHNR, CDR2 FQNEAQ (reference sequence). Unmatched junction bases numbered 9, after V lost 5 bases and J lost 0 bases. This CDR3 has 17 amino acids. As DNA, the CDR3 is TGTGCCAGCAGCGCTACAGGGGCCCTTGCAACTAATGAAAAACTGTTTTTT. It yields the protein CASSATGALATNEKLFF.

A note on this clonotype: This may stem from a read error, because a much larger clone lies one nucleotide away. The V and J genes are TRBV19 and TRBJ2-5; D could derive from TRBD1 or TRBD2 (5 bases each). The CDR3 length is 13 residues. CDR1 and CDR2 (germline): LNHDA, SQIVND (reference sequence). Trimming shortened V by 6 bases and J by 9 bases, and 17 bases separated the two germline ends. The CDR3 loop is CASSTGRTGSQYF. DNA for the CDR3: TGTGCCAGTAGCACGGGACGTACGGGGTCCCAGTACTTC. Full variable domain (outside the CDR3, taken from reference TRBV19 and TRBJ2-5): DGGITQSPKYLFRKEGQNVTLSCEQNLNHDAMYWYRQDPGQGLRLIYYSQIVNDFQKGDIAEGYSVSREKKESFPLTVTSAQKNPTAFYLCASSTGRTGSQYFGPGTRLLVL.

The table lists this clonotype with a few counts. J is TRBJ2-3 and V is TRBV20-1; D remains unclear. This CDR3 has 15 residues. Trimming removed 3 bases from V and 0 bases from J, with 13 bases in between. Germline V gene lookup returns CDR1 DFQATT and CDR2 SNEGSKA (reference sequence). CDR3 sequence reads: CSARYRRISTDTQYF. DNA of the CDR3: TGCAGTGCTAGGTACCGGCGGATCAGCACAGATACGCAGTATTTT.

In its sample, this clonotype was seen many times. The chain uses TRBV27 and TRBJ2-5; D gene uncertain. Trimming left V 6 bases short and J 0 bases short, with 20 bases between. CDR3 length: 17 amino acids. The V gene's germline CDR1 is MNHEY and CDR2 SMNVEV (reference sequence). The CDR3 DNA follows: TGTGCCAGCAGAAGGGCCTCCCACGCCCCGGACCAAGAGACCCAGTACTTC. Its translation is CASRRASHAPDQETQYF.

This clonotype was detected only a few times. The CDR3 is CAWSVDGTGLYGYTF. DNA for the CDR3: TGTGCCTGGAGTGTAGATGGGACAGGACTCTATGGCTACACCTTC. V and J are TRBV30 and TRBJ1-2; 8 nucleotides match TRBD1. CDR3 length: 15 residues. The V and J ends lost 0 bases and 4 bases, in that order; junction bases with no gene match: 7. Germline CDR1 GTSNPN, CDR2 SVGIG (reference sequence).

The chain links TRBV4-1 to TRBJ2-7; D gene uncertain. This CDR3 region has 14 residues. The V end was cut by 0 bases, the J end by 5 bases, with 11 bases between. Germline V gene data show CDR1 as MGHRA and CDR2 as YSYEKL. The CDR3 DNA sequence: TGCGCCAGCAGCCAAGAGCCCAGCTTCGACGAGCAGTACTTC. The encoded protein is CASSQEPSFDEQYF.

This clonotype was recorded at least ten times. The V gene is TRBV5-6, the J gene TRBJ2-2; the match to TRBD2 covers 9 bases. From germline, CDR1 is SGHDT and CDR2 YYEEEE. The CDR3 is 15 residues long. Germline trimming cut 2 bases from V and 3 bases from J; bases unmatched to any gene: 2. The CDR3 loop is CASSFPSGDTGELFF. The CDR3 region has the DNA TGTGCCAGCAGCTTCCCTAGCGGGGACACCGGGGAGCTGTTTTTT.

This clonotype appeared many times. The rearrangement uses TRBV7-3 and TRBJ2-1, with 9 bases aligning to TRBD2. The V gene end was trimmed by 5 bases and the J gene end by 6 bases; junction bases not matched to a gene: 8. The CDR3 extends over 15 amino acids. Germline lookup yields CDR1 SGHTA and CDR2 FQGTGA. The DNA of the CDR3 is TGTGCCAGCAGCCCGCGGGAGGGTCCCATCAATGAGCAGTTCTTC. Protein sequence: CASSPREGPINEQFF.

J is TRBJ2-2 and V is TRBV6-6, with 8 bases that match TRBD2. V was clipped by 0 bases and J by 5 bases; unmatched bases: 5. The CDR3 spans 16 residues. The germline V gene encodes CDR1 MNHNY and CDR2 SVGAGI (reference sequence). The CDR3 DNA follows: TGTGCCAGCAGTTACTCGTCGGGAGGGGGTACCGGGGAGCTGTTTTTT. This translates into CASSYSSGGGTGELFF.

The chain links TRBV5-1 to TRBJ2-1, with D unclear. The CDR3 extends over 14 amino acids. Germline V CDR1 and CDR2: SGHRS, YFSETQ. V gave up 1 base and J gave up 1 base, with 6 bases separating them. CDR3 bases: TGCGCCAGCAGCTTGCAGACATCCTACAATGAGCAGTTCTTC. Amino acid sequence: CASSLQTSYNEQFF.

This clonotype appeared many times. This chain joins TRBV13 and TRBJ1-1, with TRBD1 as a possible D gene (5 bases). Trimming left V 4 bases short and J 5 bases short, with 14 bases between. CDR1 and CDR2 from the germline V gene are PRHDT and FYEKMQ (reference sequence). The CDR3 consists of 14 residues. CDR3 sequence: CASSSGGDRTEAFF. The CDR3 DNA reads TGTGCCAGCAGCTCTGGTGGGGACCGTACTGAAGCTTTCTTT.

In regard to this clonotype: No conserved phenylalanine or tryptophan ends this CDR3, so it is likely a read error. This chain uses TRBV19 with TRBJ2-7, with 8 bases fitting TRBD1. CDR3 length: 15 residues. V trimming: 5 bases; J trimming: 6 bases; junction bases outside the gene matches: 12. Germline V gene lookup returns CDR1 LNHDA and CDR2 SQIVND (reference sequence). CDR3 in amino acids: CASSPGTGKGLEQYL. CDR3 in DNA: TGTGCCAGTAGTCCCGGGACAGGAAAGGGTCTCGAGCAGTACCTC.

This clonotype was seen at least ten times. This chain connects TRBV12-3 or TRBV12-4 to TRBJ2-7; 8 nucleotides agree with TRBD1. V shed 3 bases and J 1 base; nucleotides not matched to a gene: 2. The CDR3 spans 14 residues. The CDR3 region has the DNA TGTGCCAGCAGTTTCGACAGGGGATCCTACGAGCAGTACTTC. Translating gives CASSFDRGSYEQYF.

This clonotype has a count of ten or more. V gene TRBV7-9 combines with J gene TRBJ1-2, with D unresolved. The CDR3 consists of 16 residues. CDR1 and CDR2 from the germline V gene are SEHNR and FQNEAQ (reference sequence). Trimming pared 3 bases from V and 0 bases from J, leaving 14 bases between. The CDR3 DNA is TGTGCCAGCAGCTTTGCCCCATTCGAAGCTAACTATGGCTACACCTTC. This sequence encodes CASSFAPFEANYGYTF.

This clonotype has at least ten counts. This sequence joins TRBV5-1 and TRBJ2-7, with D possibly matching TRBD2 (5 bases). Trimming cost V 4 bases and J 1 base, with 21 bases left between them. Germline V gene sequence: CDR1 SGHRS, CDR2 YFSETQ. The CDR3 runs 17 residues. CDR3 nucleotide sequence: TGCGCCAGCAGCCCTTTTTCATGGGAGAAGAGGTCCTACGAGCAGTACTTC. Translation: CASSPFSWEKRSYEQYF.

This clonotype turned up a few times. The chain carries TRBV20-1 and TRBJ1-5; D is uncertain. Germline-derived CDR1 and CDR2 are DFQATT and SNEGSKA (reference sequence). The CDR3 is 15 amino acids. Trimming removed 0 bases at V and 4 bases at J, with 13 bases between. Here the CDR3 reads CSARDMSPVNQPQHF. DNA for the CDR3: TGCAGTGCTAGAGATATGTCGCCAGTTAATCAGCCCCAGCATTTT.

This clonotype was detected only a few times. The genes are TRBV19 and TRBJ1-5; 7 nucleotides line up with TRBD1. V lost 2 bases to trimming and J lost 4 bases; unmatched junction nucleotides: 11. Looked up from germline, CDR1 is LNHDA and CDR2 is SQIVND (reference sequence). This CDR3 has 17 amino acids. The CDR3 nucleotides read TGTGCCAGTAGTATAACCCCCGGGACAGCTATTAATCAGCCCCAGCATTTT. Translated: CASSITPGTAINQPQHF.

This clonotype turned up a few times. The genes are TRBV6-1 and TRBJ1-3, with TRBD1 matching 8 bases. J lost 7 bases, V lost 1 base, and 6 bases had no gene match. Germline-derived CDR1 and CDR2 are MNHNS and SASEGT. The CDR3 is 15 amino acids. The CDR3 here is CASSEGSGQVNTIYF. As DNA, the CDR3 is TGTGCCAGCAGTGAAGGTTCGGGACAGGTTAACACCATATATTTT.

This clonotype has at least ten counts. The rearrangement links TRBV6-1 to TRBJ2-2; D possibly uses TRBD1 or TRBD2 (5 bases each). CDR1 is MNHNS and CDR2 is SASEGT in the germline V gene. There are 16 residues in the CDR3. The V and J ends lost 5 bases and 7 bases respectively, with 20 bases between them. CDR3 coding DNA: TGTGCCAGCAGTCCACCTCTGTCCGGTGGGGGCGGGGAGCTGTTTTTT. Amino acid sequence: CASSPPLSGGGGELFF.

Worth noting for this clonotype: Since a much larger clone is just one base distant, this may be a read error. The CDR3: CASSWFSGGDEQSF. The CDR3, as DNA: TGTGCCAGCAGTTGGTTCTCGGGGGGGGATGAGCAGTCCTTC. V and J are TRBV27 and TRBJ2-1; 8 bases match TRBD2. CDR3 length: 14 residues. The germline CDR1 and CDR2 sequences are MNHEY and SMNVEV (reference sequence).

This clonotype was detected ten times or more. The V call is TRBV30, the J call TRBJ1-2; no firm D call. This CDR3 has 12 amino acids. Between the trimmed V and J ends, which lost 1 base and 5 bases, there was a span of 8 bases. CDR1 is GTSNPN, CDR2 SVGIG, per germline (reference sequence). The CDR3 sequence is CAWSDRAYGYTF. CDR3 DNA: TGTGCCTGGAGTGATCGGGCATATGGCTACACCTTC.

This chain connects TRBV5-4 to TRBJ1-1; D gene ambiguous. The CDR3 runs to 12 residues. CDR1 SGHNT and CDR2 YYREEE come from the germline V gene (reference sequence). V was clipped by 0 bases and J by 8 bases, with 8 bases between them. The chain's CDR3 is CASSLEKKEAFF. The CDR3, as DNA: TGTGCCAGCAGCTTGGAGAAAAAGGAAGCTTTCTTT. The full variable domain, rest sourced from reference TRBV5-4 and TRBJ1-1, is ETGVTQSPTHLIKTRGQQVTLRCSSQSGHNTVSWYQQALGQGPQFIFQYYREEENGRGNFPPRFSGLQFPNYSSELNVNALELDDSALYLCASSLEKKEAFFGQGTRLTVV.